The sequence of this T cell receptor (beta chain) was determined in a study of T cells in Graves' hyperthyroidism and ophthalmopathy. V lost 2 bases, J lost 0 bases, and 8 bases stayed unmatched. This CDR3 region has 17 residues. Germline assignment: CDR1 WNHNN and CDR2 SYGVQD (reference sequence). TCR beta CDR3 regions were amplified from RNA. An initial round of RT-PCR targeting the TCR CDR3 relied on the HTBI primer set. TCRdb used MiXCR to reprocess the multiplex PCR reads, holding one entry per CDR3 protein. The sample records around 55,000 distinct CDR3 sequences, 48% being singletons. The chain links TRBV10-1 to TRBJ2-7; TRBD2 aligns across 9 bases. Material: blood. The sequence was obtained from a woman aged 45-60 years with Graves' ophthalmopathy. CDR3 sequence (DNA): TGCGCCAGCAGTGAGGGCAGCGGGGGGTCCAACTCCTACGAGCAGTACTTC. Its protein is CASSEGSGGSNSYEQYF.